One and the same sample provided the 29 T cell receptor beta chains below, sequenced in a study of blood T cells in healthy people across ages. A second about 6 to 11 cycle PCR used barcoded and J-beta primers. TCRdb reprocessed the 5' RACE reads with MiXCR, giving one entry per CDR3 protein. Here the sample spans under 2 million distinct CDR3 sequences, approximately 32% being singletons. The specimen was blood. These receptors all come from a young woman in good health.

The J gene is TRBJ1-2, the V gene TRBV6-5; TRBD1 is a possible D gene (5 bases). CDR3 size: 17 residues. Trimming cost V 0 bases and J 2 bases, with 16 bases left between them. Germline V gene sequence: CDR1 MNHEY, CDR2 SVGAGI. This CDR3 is CASSYSISAGLNYGYTF. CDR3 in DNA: TGTGCCAGCAGTTACTCGATATCGGCAGGGCTCAACTATGGCTACACCTTC.

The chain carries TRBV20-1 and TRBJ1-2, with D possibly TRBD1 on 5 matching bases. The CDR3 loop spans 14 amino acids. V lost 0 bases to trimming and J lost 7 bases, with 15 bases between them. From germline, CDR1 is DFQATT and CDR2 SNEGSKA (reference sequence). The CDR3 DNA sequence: TGCAGTGCTAGAGATCCAGGGTCCCCGTCTGGCTACACCTTC. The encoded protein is CSARDPGSPSGYTF.

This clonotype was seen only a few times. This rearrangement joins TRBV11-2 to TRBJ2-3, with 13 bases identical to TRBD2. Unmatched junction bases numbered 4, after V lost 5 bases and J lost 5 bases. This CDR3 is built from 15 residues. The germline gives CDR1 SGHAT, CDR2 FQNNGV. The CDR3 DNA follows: TGTGCCAGCAGCGGGACTAGCGGGAAAATAGATACGCAGTATTTT. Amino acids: CASSGTSGKIDTQYF.

The CDR3 loop reads CASSQKSTGVSGYTF. CDR3 nucleotide sequence: TGTGCCAGCAGCCAAAAATCGACAGGGGTTAGTGGCTACACCTTC. The chain recombines TRBV4-2 with TRBJ1-2; 8 nucleotides align to TRBD1. J gave up 7 bases and V 2 bases, and 9 bases lay outside the gene matches. Looked up from germline, CDR1 is LGHNA and CDR2 is YNFKEQ. The CDR3 has 15 amino acids.

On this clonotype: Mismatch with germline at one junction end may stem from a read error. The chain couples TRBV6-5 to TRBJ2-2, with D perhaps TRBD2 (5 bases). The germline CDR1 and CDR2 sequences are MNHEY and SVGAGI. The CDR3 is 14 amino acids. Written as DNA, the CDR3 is TGTGCCAGCAGTTACTCGAGCGGCACCGGGGAGCGGTTTTTT. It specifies CASSYSSGTGERFF.

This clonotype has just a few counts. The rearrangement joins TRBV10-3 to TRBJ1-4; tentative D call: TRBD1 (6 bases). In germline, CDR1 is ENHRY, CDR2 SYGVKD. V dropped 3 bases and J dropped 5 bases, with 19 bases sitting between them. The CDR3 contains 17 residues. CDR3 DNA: TGTGCCATCAGTGAAGGGGGAGGGTCGGGATACAATGAAAAACTGTTTTTT. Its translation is CAISEGGGSGYNEKLFF.

The DNA of the CDR3 is TGCAGTGCTAGTCTCGACAGGGGTCATTCACCCCTCCACTTT. Translation gives CSASLDRGHSPLHF. This chain links TRBV20-1 with TRBJ1-6, with 8 bases matching TRBD1. V shed 3 bases, J shed 8 bases, and the junction held 6 bases outside the gene matches. This CDR3 contains 14 residues. Germline V gene sequence: CDR1 DFQATT, CDR2 SNEGSKA (reference sequence).

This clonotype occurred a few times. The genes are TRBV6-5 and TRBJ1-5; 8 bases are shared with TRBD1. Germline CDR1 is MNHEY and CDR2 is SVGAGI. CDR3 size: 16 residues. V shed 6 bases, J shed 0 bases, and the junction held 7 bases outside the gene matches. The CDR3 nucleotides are TGTGCCAGCAGCCCCTACAGGGGGAGTAGCAATCAGCCCCAGCATTTT. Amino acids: CASSPYRGSSNQPQHF.

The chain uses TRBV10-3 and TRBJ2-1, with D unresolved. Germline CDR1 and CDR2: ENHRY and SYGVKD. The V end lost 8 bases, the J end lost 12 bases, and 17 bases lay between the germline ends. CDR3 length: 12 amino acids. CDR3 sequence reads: CAIGRGDIGQFF. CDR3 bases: TGTGCCATCGGCCGCGGCGATATTGGGCAGTTCTTC.

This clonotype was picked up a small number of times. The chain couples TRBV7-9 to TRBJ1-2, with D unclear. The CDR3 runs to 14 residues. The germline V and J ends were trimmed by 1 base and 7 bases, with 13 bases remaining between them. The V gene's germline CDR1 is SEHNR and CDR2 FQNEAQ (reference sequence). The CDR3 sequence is CASSLVADLGGYTF. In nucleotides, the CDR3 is TGTGCCAGCAGCTTAGTTGCGGACCTCGGTGGCTACACCTTC.

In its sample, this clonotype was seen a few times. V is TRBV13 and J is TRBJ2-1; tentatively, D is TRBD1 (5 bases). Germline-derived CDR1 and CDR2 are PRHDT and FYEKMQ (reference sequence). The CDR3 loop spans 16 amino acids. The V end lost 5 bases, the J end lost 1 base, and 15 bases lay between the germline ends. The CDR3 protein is CASSPPDKISYNEQFF. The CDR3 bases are TGTGCCAGCAGCCCCCCGGACAAGATTTCCTACAATGAGCAGTTCTTC.

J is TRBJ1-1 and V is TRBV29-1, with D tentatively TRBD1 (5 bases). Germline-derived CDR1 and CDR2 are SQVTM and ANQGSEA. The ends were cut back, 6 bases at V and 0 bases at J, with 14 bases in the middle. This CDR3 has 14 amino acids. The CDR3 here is CSVRTGGVNTEAFF. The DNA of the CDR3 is TGCAGCGTGAGAACGGGGGGGGTGAACACTGAAGCTTTCTTT. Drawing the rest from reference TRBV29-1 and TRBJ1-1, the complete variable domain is SAVISQKPSRDICQRGTSLTIQCQVDSQVTMMFWYRQQPGQSLTLIATANQGSEATYESGFVIDKFPISRPNLTFSTLTVSNMSPEDSSIYLCSVRTGGVNTEAFFGQGTRLTVV.

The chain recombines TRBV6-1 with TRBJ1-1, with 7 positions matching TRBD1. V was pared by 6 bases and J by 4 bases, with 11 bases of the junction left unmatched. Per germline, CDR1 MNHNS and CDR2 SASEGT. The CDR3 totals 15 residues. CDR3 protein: CASRALSAGGTEAFF. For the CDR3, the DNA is TGTGCCAGCAGGGCTCTTTCGGCAGGGGGCACTGAAGCTTTCTTT.

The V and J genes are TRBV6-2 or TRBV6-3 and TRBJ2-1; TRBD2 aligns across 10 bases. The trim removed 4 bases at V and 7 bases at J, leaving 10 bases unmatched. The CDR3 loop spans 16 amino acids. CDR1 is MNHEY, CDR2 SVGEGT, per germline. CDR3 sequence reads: CASSSQSGGAGNEQFF. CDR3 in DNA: TGTGCCAGCAGTTCACAGAGCGGGGGGGCCGGGAATGAGCAGTTCTTC.

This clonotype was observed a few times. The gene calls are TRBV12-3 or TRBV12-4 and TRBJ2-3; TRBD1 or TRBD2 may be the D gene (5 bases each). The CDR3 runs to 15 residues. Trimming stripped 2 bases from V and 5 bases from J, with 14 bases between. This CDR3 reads CASSLNGGAGDTQYF. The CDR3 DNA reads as TGTGCCAGCAGTTTAAATGGGGGAGCCGGAGATACGCAGTATTTT.

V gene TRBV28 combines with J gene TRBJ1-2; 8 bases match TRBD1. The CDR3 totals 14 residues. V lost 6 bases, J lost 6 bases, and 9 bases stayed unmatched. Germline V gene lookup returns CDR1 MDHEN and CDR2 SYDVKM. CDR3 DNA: TGTGCCAGCAGCACCCCCAGGGGGCTGCATGGCTACACCTTC. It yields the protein CASSTPRGLHGYTF.

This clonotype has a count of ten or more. The CDR3 DNA reads as TGTGCCAGCAGCTTAGGTAGCGGGGTGATCAATGAGCAGTTCTTC. Its protein product is CASSLGSGVINEQFF. The J gene is TRBJ2-1, the V gene TRBV7-9, with TRBD2 identical over 8 bases. CDR3 length: 15 amino acids. V gave up 1 base and J gave up 6 bases; unmatched junction bases: 5. Germline CDR1 reads SEHNR; CDR2 reads FQNEAQ (reference sequence). The entire variable domain, with the rest obtained from reference TRBV7-9 and TRBJ2-1, is as follows: DTGVSQNPRHKITKRGQNVTFRCDPISEHNRLYWYRQTLGQGPEFLTYFQNEAQLEKSRLLSDRFSAERPKGSFSTLEIQRTEQGDSAMYLCASSLGSGVINEQFFGPGTRLTVL.

CDR3: CASRKRGRSDDEQYF. The CDR3 coding sequence is TGTGCCAGCAGGAAACGGGGTAGATCGGATGACGAGCAGTACTTC. The V call is TRBV6-5, the J call TRBJ2-5; tentative D call: TRBD2 (5 bases). Matching the DNA end better, TRBJ2-7 makes the J call doubtful. In germline, CDR1 is MNHEY, CDR2 SVGAGI. The CDR3 loop spans 15 amino acids.

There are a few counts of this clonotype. Written as DNA, the CDR3 is TGTGCCAGCAGTTCCCGGGCAGGTCAAAACAATGAGCAGTTCTTC. Its protein product is CASSSRAGQNNEQFF. The rearrangement joins TRBV6-2 or TRBV6-3 to TRBJ2-1, with D uncertain. The CDR3 is 15 amino acids. Germline V gene lookup returns CDR1 MNHEY and CDR2 SVGEGT. Trimming stripped 4 bases from V and 5 bases from J, with 15 bases between.

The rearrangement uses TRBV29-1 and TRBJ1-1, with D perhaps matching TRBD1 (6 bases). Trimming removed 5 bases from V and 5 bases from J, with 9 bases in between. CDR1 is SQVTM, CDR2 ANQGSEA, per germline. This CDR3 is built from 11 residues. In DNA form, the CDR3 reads TGCAGCGTTTCAGGGGCGACTGAAGCTTTCTTT. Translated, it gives CSVSGATEAFF.

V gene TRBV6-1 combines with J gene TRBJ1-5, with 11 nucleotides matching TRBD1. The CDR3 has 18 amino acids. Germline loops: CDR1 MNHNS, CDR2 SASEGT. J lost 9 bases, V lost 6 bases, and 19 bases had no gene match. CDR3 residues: CASSARPRTGGLIGPQHF. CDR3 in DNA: TGTGCCAGCAGCGCACGACCCAGGACAGGGGGCTTGATTGGGCCCCAGCATTTT.

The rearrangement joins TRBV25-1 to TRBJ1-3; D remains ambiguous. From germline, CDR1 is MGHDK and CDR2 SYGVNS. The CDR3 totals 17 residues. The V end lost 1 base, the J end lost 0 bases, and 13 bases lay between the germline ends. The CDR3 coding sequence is TGTGCCAGCAGTGAATCTTTGGGCGGATACTCTGGAAACACCATATATTTT. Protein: CASSESLGGYSGNTIYF.

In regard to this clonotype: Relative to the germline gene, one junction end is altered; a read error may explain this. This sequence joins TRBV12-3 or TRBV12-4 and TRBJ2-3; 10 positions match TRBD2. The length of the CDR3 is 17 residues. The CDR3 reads CASTQSLAGFSTDTEYF. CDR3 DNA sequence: TGTGCCAGCACCCAATCACTAGCGGGGTTTAGCACAGATACGGAGTATTTT.

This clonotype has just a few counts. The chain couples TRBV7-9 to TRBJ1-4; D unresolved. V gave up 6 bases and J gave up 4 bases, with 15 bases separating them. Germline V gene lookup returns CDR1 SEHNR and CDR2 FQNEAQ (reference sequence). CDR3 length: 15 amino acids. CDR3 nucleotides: TGTGCCAGCAGTTTATATCTACAAGTTAATGAAAAACTGTTTTTT. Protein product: CASSLYLQVNEKLFF.

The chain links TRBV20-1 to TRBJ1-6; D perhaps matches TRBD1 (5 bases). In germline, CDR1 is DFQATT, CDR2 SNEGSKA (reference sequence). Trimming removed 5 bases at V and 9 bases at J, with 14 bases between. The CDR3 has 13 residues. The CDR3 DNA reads TGCAGTGCTCCCCGGGGCACCAGTTCACCCCTCCACTTT. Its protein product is CSAPRGTSSPLHF.

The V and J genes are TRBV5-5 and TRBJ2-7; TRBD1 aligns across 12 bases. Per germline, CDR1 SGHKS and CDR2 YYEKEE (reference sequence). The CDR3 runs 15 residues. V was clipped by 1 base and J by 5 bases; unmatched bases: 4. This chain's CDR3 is CASSLWGQGAHEQYF. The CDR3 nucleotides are TGTGCCAGCAGCTTGTGGGGACAGGGGGCCCACGAGCAGTACTTC.

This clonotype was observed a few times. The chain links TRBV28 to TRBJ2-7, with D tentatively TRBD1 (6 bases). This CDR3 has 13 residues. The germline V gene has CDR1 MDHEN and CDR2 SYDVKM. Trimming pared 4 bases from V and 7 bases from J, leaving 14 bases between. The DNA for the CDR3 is TGTGCCAGCAGTTCAAGCATCGACAGGGAGCAGTACTTC. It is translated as CASSSSIDREQYF. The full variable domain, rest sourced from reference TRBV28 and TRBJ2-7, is DVKVTQSSRYLVKRTGEKVFLECVQDMDHENMFWYRQDPGLGLRLIYFSYDVKMKEKGDIPEGYSVSREKKERFSLILESASTNQTSMYLCASSSSIDREQYFGPGTRLTVT.

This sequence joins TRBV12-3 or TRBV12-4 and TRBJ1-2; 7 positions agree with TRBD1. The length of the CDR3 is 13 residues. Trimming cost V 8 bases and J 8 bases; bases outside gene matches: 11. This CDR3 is CASARDSRQGYTF. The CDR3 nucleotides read TGTGCCAGCGCCCGGGACAGTAGACAGGGCTACACCTTC.

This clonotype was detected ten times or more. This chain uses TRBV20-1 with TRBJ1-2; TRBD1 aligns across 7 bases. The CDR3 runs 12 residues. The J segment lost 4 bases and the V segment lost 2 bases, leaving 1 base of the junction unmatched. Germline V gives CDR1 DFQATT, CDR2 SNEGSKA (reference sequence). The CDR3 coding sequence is TGCAGTGCTAGACAGGGGGGCTATGGCTACACCTTC. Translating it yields CSARQGGYGYTF.